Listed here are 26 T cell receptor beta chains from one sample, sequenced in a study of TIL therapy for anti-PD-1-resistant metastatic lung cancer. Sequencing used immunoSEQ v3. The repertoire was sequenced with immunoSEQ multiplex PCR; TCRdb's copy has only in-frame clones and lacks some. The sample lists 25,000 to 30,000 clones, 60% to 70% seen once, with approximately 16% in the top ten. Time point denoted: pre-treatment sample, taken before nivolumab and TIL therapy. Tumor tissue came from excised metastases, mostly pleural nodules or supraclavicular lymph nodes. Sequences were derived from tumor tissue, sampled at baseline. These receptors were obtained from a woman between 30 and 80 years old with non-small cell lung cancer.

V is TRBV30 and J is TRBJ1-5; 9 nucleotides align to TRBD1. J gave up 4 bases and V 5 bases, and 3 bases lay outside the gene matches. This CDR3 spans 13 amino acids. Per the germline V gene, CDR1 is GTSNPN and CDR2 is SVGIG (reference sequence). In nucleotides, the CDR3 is TGTGCCTGGGGGACAGGGAAGAATCAGCCCCAGCATTTT. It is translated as CAWGTGKNQPQHF.

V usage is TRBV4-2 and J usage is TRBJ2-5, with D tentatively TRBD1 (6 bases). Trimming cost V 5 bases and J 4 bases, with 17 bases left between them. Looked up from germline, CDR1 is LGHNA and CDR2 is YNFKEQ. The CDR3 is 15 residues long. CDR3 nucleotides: TGTGCCAGCAGCGCTCGACAGGATGATGTAGAGACCCAGTACTTC. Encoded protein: CASSARQDDVETQYF.

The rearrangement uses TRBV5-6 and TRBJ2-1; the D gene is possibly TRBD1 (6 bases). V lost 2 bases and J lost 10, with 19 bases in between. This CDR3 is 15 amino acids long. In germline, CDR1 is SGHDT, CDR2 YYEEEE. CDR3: CASSLQGRVEGEQFF. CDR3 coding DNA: TGTGCCAGCAGCTTACAGGGTCGAGTGGAAGGGGAGCAGTTCTTC.

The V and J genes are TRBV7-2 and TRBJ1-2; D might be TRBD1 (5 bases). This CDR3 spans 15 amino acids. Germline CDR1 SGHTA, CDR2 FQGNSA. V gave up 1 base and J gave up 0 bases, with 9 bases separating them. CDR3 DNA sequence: TGTGCCAGCAGCTTAGATAGACAGCCTAACTATGGCTACACCTTC. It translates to CASSLDRQPNYGYTF.

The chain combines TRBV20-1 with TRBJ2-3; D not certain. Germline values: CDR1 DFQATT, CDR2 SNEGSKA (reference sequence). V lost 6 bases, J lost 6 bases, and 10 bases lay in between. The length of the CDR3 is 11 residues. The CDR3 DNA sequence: TGCAGTGCCCGACCTTGGGATACGCAGTATTTT. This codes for CSARPWDTQYF.

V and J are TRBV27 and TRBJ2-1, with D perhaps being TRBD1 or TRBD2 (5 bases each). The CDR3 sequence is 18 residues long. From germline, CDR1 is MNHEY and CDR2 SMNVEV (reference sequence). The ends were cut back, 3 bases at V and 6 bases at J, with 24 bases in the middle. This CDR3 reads CASSFSGFARDGGNEQFF. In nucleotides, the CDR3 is TGTGCCAGCAGTTTTTCAGGCTTTGCACGGGACGGAGGCAATGAGCAGTTCTTC.

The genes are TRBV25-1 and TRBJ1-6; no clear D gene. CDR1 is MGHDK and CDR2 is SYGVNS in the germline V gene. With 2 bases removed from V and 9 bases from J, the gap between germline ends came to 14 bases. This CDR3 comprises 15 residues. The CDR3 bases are TGTGCCAGCAGTGAACTGGACTTAGGAGCTTCACCCCTCCACTTT. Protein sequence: CASSELDLGASPLHF.

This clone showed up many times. The CDR3 loop reads CASSSEDRKNTEAFF. The CDR3 DNA sequence: TGCGCCAGCAGCTCAGAGGACAGGAAAAACACTGAAGCTTTCTTT. The chain couples TRBV5-1 to TRBJ1-1; 7 bases fit TRBD1. Trimming removed 3 bases from V and 2 bases from J; junction bases left unmatched: 7. Germline loops: CDR1 SGHRS, CDR2 YFSETQ. The CDR3 is 15 amino acids. The full variable domain, its missing parts supplied by reference TRBV5-1 and TRBJ1-1, is KAGVTQTPRYLIKTRGQQVTLSCSPISGHRSVSWYQQTPGQGLQFLFEYFSETQRNKGNFPGRFSGRQFSNSRSEMNVSTLELGDSALYLCASSSEDRKNTEAFFGQGTRLTVV.

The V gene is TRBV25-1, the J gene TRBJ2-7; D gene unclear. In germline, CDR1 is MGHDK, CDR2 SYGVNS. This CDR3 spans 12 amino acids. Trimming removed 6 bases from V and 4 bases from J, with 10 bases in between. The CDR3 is CASRSPLYEQYF. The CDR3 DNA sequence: TGTGCCAGCAGAAGCCCGCTATACGAGCAGTACTTC.

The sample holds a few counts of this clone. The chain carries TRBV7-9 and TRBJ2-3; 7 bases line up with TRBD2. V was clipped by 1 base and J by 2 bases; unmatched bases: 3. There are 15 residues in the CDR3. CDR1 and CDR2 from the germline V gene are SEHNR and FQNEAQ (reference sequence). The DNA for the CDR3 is TGTGCCAGCAGCTTAGGAGCGGGGAACACAGATACGCAGTATTTT. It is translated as CASSLGAGNTDTQYF.

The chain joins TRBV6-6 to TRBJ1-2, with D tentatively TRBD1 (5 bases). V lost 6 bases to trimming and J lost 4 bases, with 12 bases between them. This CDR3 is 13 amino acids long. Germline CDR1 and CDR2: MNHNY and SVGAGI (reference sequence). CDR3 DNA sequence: TGTGCCAGCAGCGACGAGGGGTTCTATGGCTACACCTTC. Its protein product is CASSDEGFYGYTF.

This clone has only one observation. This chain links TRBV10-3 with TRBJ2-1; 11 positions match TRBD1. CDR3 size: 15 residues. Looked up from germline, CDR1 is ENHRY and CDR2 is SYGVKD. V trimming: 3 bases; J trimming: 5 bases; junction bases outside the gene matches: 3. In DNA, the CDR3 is TGTGCCATCAGTGAAAGGACAGGGGGCAACAATGAGCAGTTCTTC. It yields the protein CAISERTGGNNEQFF.

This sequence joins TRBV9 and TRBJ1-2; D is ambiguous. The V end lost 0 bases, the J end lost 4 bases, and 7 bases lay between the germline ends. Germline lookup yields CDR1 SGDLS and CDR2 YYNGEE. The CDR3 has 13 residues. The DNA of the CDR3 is TGTGCCAGCAGCGTAGAAGGAACCTATGGCTACACCTTC. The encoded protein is CASSVEGTYGYTF.

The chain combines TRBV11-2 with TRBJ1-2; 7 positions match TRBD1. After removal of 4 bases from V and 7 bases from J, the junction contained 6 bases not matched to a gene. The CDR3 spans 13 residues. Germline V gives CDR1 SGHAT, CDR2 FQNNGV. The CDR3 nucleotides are TGTGCCAGCAGCTACGACAGGGATTTTGGCTACACCTTC. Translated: CASSYDRDFGYTF.

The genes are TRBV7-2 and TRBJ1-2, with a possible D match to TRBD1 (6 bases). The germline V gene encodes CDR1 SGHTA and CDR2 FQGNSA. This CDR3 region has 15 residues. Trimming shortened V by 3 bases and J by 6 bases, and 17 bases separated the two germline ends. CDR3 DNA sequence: TGTGCCAGCAGCTTCGTCCGGGACACCACAAATGGCTACACCTTC. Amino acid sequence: CASSFVRDTTNGYTF.

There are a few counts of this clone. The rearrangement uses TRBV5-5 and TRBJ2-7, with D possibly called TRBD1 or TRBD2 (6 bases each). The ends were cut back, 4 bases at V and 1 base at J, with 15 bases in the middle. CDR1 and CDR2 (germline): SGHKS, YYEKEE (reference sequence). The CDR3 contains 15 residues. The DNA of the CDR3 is TGTGCCAGCAGCACCAGGGGCGGGACATCCTACGAGCAGTACTTC. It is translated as CASSTRGGTSYEQYF.

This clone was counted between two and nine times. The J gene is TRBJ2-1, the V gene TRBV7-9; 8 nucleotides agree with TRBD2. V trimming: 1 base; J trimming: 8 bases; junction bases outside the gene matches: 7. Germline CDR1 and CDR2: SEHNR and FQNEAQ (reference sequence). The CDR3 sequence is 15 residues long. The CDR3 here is CASSLGSGRADEQFF. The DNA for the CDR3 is TGTGCCAGCAGCTTAGGTTCCGGGAGGGCCGATGAGCAGTTCTTC.

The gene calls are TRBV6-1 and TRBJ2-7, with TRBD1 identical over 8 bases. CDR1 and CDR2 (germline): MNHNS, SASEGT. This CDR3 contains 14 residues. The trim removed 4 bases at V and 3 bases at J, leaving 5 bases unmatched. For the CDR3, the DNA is TGTGCCAGCAGTGGACGGGACAGGTTCTACGAGCAGTACTTC. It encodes CASSGRDRFYEQYF.

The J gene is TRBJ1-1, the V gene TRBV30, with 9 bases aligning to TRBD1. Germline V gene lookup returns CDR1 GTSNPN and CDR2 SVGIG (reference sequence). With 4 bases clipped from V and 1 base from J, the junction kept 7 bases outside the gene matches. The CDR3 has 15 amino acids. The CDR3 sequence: CAWKLPDRGNTEAFF. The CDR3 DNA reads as TGTGCCTGGAAACTCCCGGACAGGGGGAACACTGAAGCTTTCTTT. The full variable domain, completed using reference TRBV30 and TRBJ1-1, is SQTIHQWPATLVQPVGSPLSLECTVEGTSNPNLYWYRQAAGRGLQLLFYSVGIGQISSEVPQNLSASRPQDRQFILSSKKLLLSDSGFYLCAWKLPDRGNTEAFFGQGTRLTVV.

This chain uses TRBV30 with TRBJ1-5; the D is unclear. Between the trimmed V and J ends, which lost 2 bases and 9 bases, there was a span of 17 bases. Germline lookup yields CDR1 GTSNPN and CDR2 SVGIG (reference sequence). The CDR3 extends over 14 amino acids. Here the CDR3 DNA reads TGTGCCTGGAGTTTTCAGGCCCAGCGACGGCCCCAGCATTTT. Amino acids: CAWSFQAQRRPQHF.

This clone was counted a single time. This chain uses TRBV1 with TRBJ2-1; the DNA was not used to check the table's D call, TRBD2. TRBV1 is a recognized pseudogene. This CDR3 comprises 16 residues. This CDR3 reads CTSSQDRTSESNEQFF. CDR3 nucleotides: TGCACCAGCAGCCAAGATCGCACTAGCGAATCCAATGAGCAGTTCTTC.

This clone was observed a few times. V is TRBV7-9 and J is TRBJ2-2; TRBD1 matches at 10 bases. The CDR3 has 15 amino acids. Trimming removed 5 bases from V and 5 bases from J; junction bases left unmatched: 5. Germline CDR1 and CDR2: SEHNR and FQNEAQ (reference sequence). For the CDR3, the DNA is TGTGCCAGCAGCCACCCGGGACAGGGGACCGGGGAGCTGTTTTTT. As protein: CASSHPGQGTGELFF.

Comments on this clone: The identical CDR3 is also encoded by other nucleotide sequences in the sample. CDR3 nucleotide sequence: TGTGCCAGTAGTATAGATCTAGCATCGGGGTCCTACAATGAGCAGTTCTTC. Translation: CASSIDLASGSYNEQFF. The chain carries TRBV19 and TRBJ2-1; tentative D call: TRBD2 (5 bases). The length of the CDR3 is 17 residues. CDR1 LNHDA and CDR2 SQIVND come from the germline V gene (reference sequence). Trimming shortened V by 0 bases and J by 1 base, and 13 bases separated the two germline ends. The whole variable domain, filled in from reference TRBV19 and TRBJ2-1, reads DGGITQSPKYLFRKEGQNVTLSCEQNLNHDAMYWYRQDPGQGLRLIYYSQIVNDFQKGDIAEGYSVSREKKESFPLTVTSAQKNPTAFYLCASSIDLASGSYNEQFFGPGTRLTVL.

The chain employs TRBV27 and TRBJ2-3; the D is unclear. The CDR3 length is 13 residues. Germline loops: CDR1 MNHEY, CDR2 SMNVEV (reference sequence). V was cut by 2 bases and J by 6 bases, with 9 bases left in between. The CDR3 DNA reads TGTGCCAGCAGTTTACAGGCCAGGGATACGCAGTATTTT. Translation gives CASSLQARDTQYF.

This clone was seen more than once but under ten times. The CDR3 reads CASSFGGANTGELFF. The DNA for the CDR3 is TGTGCCAGCAGCTTCGGGGGTGCGAACACCGGGGAGCTGTTTTTT. The chain joins TRBV7-9 to TRBJ2-2, with D tentatively TRBD2 (6 bases). CDR1 and CDR2 (germline): SEHNR, FQNEAQ (reference sequence). This CDR3 region has 15 residues. V lost 3 bases and J lost 0, with 8 bases in between.

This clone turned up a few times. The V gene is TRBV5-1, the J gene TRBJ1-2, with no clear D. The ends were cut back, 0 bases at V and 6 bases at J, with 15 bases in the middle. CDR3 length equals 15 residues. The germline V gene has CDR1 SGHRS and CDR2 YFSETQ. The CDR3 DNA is TGCGCCAGCAGCTTGGTAGGGTCGGAAGGCGATGGCTACACCTTC. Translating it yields CASSLVGSEGDGYTF.